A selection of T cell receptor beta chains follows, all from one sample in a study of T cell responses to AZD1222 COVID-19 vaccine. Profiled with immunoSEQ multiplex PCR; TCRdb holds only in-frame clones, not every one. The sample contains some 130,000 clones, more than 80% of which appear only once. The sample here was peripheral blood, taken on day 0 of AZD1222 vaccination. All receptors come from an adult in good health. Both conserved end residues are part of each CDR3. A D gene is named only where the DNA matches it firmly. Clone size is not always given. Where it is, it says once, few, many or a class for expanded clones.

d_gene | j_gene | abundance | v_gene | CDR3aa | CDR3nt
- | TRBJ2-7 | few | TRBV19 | CASSISAGAGDEQYF | TGTGCCAGTAGTATATCGGCAGGCGCCGGTGACGAGCAGTACTTC
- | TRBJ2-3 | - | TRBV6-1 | CASSAIGGRNTDTQYF | TGTGCCAGCAGTGCAATAGGGGGAAGAAACACAGATACGCAGTATTTT
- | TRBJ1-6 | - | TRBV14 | CASSQRGKTGSPLHF | TGTGCCAGCAGCCAGCGGGGGAAAACGGGTTCACCCCTCCACTTT
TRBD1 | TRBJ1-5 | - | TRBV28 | CASSWTGGRYQPQHF | TGTGCCAGCAGTTGGACAGGGGGAAGGTATCAGCCCCAGCATTTT
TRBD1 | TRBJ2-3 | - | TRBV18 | CASSTSTGGTDTQYF | TGTGCCAGCTCAACCTCGACAGGGGGCACAGATACGCAGTATTTT
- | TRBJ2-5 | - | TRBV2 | CASSRSGFGETQYF | TGTGCCAGCAGTCGTTCGGGTTTTGGAGAGACCCAGTACTTC
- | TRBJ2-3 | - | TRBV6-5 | CASRVGQGGTDTQYF | TGTGCCAGCAGGGTAGGACAGGGAGGGACAGATACGCAGTATTTT
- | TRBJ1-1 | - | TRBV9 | CASSKSRAGDTEAFF | TGTGCCAGCAGCAAAAGTCGAGCCGGCGACACTGAAGCTTTCTTT
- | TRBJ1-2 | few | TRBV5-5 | CASSLDYGYTF | TGTGCCAGCAGCTTGGACTATGGCTACACCTTC
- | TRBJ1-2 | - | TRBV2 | CASSVLNSGYTF | TGTGCCAGCTCTGTTCTTAACTCTGGCTACACCTTC
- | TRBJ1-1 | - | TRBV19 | CATEGGLKNTEAFF | TGTGCCACTGAGGGGGGACTTAAGAACACTGAAGCTTTCTTT
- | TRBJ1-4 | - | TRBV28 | CASSPTHTTTNEKLFF | TGTGCCAGCAGTCCAACCCACACCACAACTAATGAAAAACTGTTTTTT
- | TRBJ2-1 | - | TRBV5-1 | CASSLGVYNEQFF | TGCGCCAGCAGCTTGGGTGTCTACAATGAGCAGTTCTTC
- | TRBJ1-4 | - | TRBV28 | CASSLNGGTQNEF | TGTGCCAGCAGTTTAAATGGGGGGACTCAAAATGAATTT
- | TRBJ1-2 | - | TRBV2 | CASSLGDTGRDGYTF | TGTGCCAGCAGTCTAGGTGACACTGGGAGGGATGGCTACACCTTC
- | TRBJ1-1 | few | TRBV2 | CASSEAVGTFF | TGTGCCAGCAGTGAAGCGGTCGGGACCTTCTTT
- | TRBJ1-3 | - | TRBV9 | CASSGDGGNTIYF | TGTGCCAGCAGCGGAGACGGTGGAAACACCATATATTTT
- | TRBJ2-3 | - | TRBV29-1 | CSVDRLNTQYF | TGCAGCGTAGACAGGTTAAATACGCAGTATTTT
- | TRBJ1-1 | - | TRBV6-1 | CASSEAPQGWEYGAFF | TGTGCCAGCAGTGAAGCGCCCCAGGGGTGGGAGTACGGGGCTTTCTTT
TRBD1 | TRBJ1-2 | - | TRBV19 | CASSIDRGTTYGYTF | TGTGCCAGTAGTATAGACAGGGGGACGACCTATGGCTACACCTTC
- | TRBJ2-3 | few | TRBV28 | CASIPTGPSSTDTQYF | TGTGCCAGCATCCCGACAGGACCATCTAGCACAGATACGCAGTATTTT
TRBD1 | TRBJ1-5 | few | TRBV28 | CASSDLQGNQPQHF | TGTGCCAGCAGTGACCTACAGGGGAATCAGCCCCAGCATTTT
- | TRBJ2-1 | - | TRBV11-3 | CASSLDSDRGNEQFF | TGTGCCAGCAGCTTAGATTCCGACCGAGGAAATGAGCAGTTCTTC
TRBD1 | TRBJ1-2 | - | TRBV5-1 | CASSSEQGAVGGYTF | TGCGCCAGCAGCTCGGAACAGGGGGCGGTTGGTGGCTACACCTTC
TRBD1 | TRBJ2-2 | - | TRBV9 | CASKTGIGAGELFF | TGTGCCAGCAAGACAGGGATAGGGGCCGGGGAGCTGTTTTTT
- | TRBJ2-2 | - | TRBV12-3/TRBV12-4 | CASSSTNTGELFF | TGTGCCAGCAGTTCCACGAACACCGGGGAGCTGTTTTTT
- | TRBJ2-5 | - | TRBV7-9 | CASSLGRGANQETQYF | TGTGCCAGCAGCTTAGGGAGGGGGGCAAACCAAGAGACCCAGTACTTC
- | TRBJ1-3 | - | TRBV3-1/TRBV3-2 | CASSPRTGGNTIYF | TGTGCCAGCAGCCCTCGGACGGGGGGAAACACCATATATTTT
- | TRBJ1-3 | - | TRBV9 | CASSVGDIGNTIYF | TGTGCCAGCAGCGTAGGGGATATTGGAAACACCATATATTTT
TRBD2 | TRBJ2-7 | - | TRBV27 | CASSLSGDYRAYEQYF | TGTGCCAGCAGTTTATCCGGGGACTACCGAGCCTACGAGCAGTACTTC
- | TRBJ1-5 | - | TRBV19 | CASSIEADSPTQPQHF | TGTGCCAGTAGTATAGAAGCGGACAGCCCTACTCAGCCCCAGCATTTT
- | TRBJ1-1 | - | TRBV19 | CASSGPVNTEAFF | TGTGCCAGTAGTGGACCAGTGAACACTGAAGCTTTCTTT
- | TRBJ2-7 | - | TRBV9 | CASSVAGGPTYEQYF | TGTGCCAGCAGCGTAGCGGGGGGCCCCACCTACGAGCAGTACTTC
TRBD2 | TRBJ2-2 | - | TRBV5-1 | CASSPTSRLAGAGSTGELFF | TGCGCCAGCAGCCCCACGAGCCGACTAGCGGGGGCCGGATCCACCGGGGAGCTGTTTTTT
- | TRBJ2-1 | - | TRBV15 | CATSKGRGEQFF | TGTGCCACCAGCAAGGGGCGGGGTGAGCAGTTCTTC
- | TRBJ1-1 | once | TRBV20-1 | CSASDRFEAFF | TGCAGTGCTAGTGACCGGTTCGAAGCTTTCTTT
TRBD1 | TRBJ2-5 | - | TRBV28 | CASSSWTGGLETQYF | TGTGCCAGCAGTTCCTGGACAGGGGGCCTAGAGACCCAGTACTTC
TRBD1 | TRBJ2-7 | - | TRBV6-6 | CASSFGTGSSYEQYF | TGTGCCAGCAGTTTCGGGACAGGGAGCTCCTACGAGCAGTACTTC
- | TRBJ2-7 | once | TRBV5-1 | CASSLQGFTYEQYF | TGCGCCAGCAGCTTGCAGGGGTTCACCTACGAGCAGTACTTC
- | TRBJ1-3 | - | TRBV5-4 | CASSLEGGLGNTIYF | TGTGCCAGCAGCTTGGAGGGGGGCCTTGGAAACACCATATATTTT
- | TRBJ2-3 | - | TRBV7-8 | CASSSRRGTDTQYF | TGTGCCAGCAGCAGCCGGCGGGGCACAGATACGCAGTATTTT
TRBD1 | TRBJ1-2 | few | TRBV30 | CAWSGGQTWSYGYTF | TGTGCCTGGAGTGGGGGACAGACTTGGAGCTATGGCTACACCTTC
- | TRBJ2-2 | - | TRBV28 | CASSLMATVTGELFF | TGTGCCAGCAGTTTAATGGCAACTGTCACCGGGGAGCTGTTTTTT
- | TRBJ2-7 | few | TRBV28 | CASSSTFGPRYF | TGTGCCAGCAGTTCCACTTTCGGGCCGCGGTACTTC
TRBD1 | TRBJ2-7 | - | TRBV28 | CASRQTGQIYGQYF | TGTGCCAGCAGACAAACGGGACAGATCTACGGGCAGTACTTC
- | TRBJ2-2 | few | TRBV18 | CASSPGEQRRTGELFF | TGTGCCAGCTCTCCAGGGGAACAGCGACGTACCGGGGAGCTGTTTTTT
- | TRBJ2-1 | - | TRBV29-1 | CSVDDGNNEQFF | TGCAGCGTTGACGATGGGAACAATGAGCAGTTCTTC
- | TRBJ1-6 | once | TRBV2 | CASTRGEGGNSPLHF | TGTGCCTCCACCCGGGGGGAGGGAGGTAATTCACCCCTCCACTTT
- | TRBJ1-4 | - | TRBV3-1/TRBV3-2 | CASSQGVVSEKLFF | TGTGCCAGCAGCCAAGGGGTAGTCTCGGAAAAACTGTTTTTT
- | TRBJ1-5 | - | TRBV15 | CATSRDNQPQHF | TGTGCCACCAGCAGAGACAATCAGCCCCAGCATTTT
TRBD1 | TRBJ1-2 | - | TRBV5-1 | CASSLGQGDNGYTF | TGCGCCAGCAGCTTAGGACAGGGGGACAACGGCTACACCTTC
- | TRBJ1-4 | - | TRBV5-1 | CASSLDGPLLIEKLFF | TGCGCCAGCAGCTTGGATGGTCCGCTGTTGATAGAAAAACTGTTTTTT
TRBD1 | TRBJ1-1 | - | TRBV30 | CAWSGRQGAEAFF | TGTGCCTGGAGTGGTCGACAGGGCGCTGAAGCTTTCTTT